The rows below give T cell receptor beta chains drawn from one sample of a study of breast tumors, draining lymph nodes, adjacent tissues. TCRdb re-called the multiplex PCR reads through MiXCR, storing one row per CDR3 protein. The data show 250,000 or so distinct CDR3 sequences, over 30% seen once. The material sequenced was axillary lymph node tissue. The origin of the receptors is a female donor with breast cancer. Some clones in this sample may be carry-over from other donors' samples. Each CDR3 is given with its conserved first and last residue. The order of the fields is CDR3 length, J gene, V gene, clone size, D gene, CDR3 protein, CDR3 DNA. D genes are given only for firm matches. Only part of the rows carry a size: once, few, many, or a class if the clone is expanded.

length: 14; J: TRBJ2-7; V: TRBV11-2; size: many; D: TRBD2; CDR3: CASSPRLAGGEQYF; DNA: TGTGCCAGCAGCCCCCGACTAGCGGGAGGCGAGCAGTACTTC
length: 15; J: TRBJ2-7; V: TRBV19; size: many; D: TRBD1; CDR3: CASMGSGTGNYEQYF; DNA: TGTGCCAGTATGGGGTCCGGGACAGGCAACTACGAGCAGTACTTC
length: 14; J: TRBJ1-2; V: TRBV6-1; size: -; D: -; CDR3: CASSEDDSNYGYTF; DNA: TGTGCCAGCAGTGAAGACGACAGCAACTATGGCTACACCTTC
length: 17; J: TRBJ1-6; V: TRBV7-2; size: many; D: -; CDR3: CASSSIPDRVRHSPLHF; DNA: TGTGCCAGCAGCTCAATCCCGGACAGAGTACGACATTCACCCCTCCACTTT
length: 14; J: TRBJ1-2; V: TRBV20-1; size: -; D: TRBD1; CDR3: CSARSPGTGDGYTF; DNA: TGCAGTGCTAGATCACCCGGGACAGGGGATGGCTACACCTTC
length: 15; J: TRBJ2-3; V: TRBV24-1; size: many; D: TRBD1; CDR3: CATSGQGADTDTQYF; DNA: TGTGCCACCAGTGGTCAGGGGGCCGACACAGATACGCAGTATTTT
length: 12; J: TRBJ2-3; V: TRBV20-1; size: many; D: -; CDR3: CSAIGTVHTQYF; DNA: TGCAGTGCTATAGGAACTGTCCATACGCAGTATTTT
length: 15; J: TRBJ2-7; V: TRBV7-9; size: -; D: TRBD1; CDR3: CANSPRTGASYEQYF; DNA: TGCGCCAACAGCCCGAGGACAGGGGCCTCCTACGAGCAGTACTTC
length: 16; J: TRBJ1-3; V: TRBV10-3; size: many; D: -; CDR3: CAISPKGVGSGNTIYF; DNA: TGTGCCATCAGCCCGAAAGGGGTAGGTTCTGGAAACACCATATATTTT
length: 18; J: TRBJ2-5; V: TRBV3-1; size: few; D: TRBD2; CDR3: CASSQPFRAGGFGETQYF; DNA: TGTGCCAGCAGCCAACCCTTTAGGGCGGGAGGGTTTGGAGAGACCCAGTACTTC
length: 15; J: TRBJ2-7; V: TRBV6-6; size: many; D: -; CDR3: CASSHSSAVSYEQYF; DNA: TGTGCCAGCAGTCACTCGAGTGCGGTCAGCTACGAGCAGTACTTC
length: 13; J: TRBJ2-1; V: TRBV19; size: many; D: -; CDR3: CASSLARGAEQFF; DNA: TGTGCCAGTAGTTTGGCCAGGGGGGCTGAGCAGTTCTTC
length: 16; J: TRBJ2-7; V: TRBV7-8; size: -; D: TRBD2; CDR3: CASSIGTSGDTYEQYF; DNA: TGTGCCAGCAGCATCGGGACTAGCGGAGATACCTACGAGCAGTACTTC
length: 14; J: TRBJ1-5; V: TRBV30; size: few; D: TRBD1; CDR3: CAWSFGQVNQPQHF; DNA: TGTGCCTGGAGTTTTGGACAGGTCAATCAGCCCCAGCATTTT
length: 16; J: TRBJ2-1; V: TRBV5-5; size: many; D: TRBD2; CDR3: CASNLGLALIYNEQFF; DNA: TGTGCCAGTAATCTCGGACTAGCGTTAATCTACAATGAGCAGTTCTTC
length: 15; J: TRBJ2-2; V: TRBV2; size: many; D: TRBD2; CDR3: CASSVVAGNTGELFF; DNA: TGTGCCAGCAGTGTGGTAGCGGGGAACACCGGGGAGCTGTTTTTT
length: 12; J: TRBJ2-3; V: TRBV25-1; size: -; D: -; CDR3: CASSPRADTQYF; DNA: TGTGCCAGCAGCCCACGGGCGGATACGCAGTATTTT
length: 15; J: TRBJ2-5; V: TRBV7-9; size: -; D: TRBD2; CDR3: CASSSLPGGKETQYF; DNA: TGTGCCAGCAGCTCCCTACCGGGGGGGAAAGAGACCCAGTACTTC
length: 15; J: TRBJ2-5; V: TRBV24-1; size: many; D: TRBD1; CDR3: CATSGQGGRQETQYF; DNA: TGTGCCACCAGTGGACAGGGGGGGCGGCAAGAGACCCAGTACTTC
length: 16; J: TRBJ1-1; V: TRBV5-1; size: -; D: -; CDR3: CASSPRGGGVITEAFF; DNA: TGCGCCAGCAGCCCCAGGGGAGGGGGGGTGATCACTGAAGCTTTCTTT
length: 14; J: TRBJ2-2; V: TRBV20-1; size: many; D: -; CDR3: CSAIGPRNTGELFF; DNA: TGCAGTGCTATAGGGCCTAGGAACACCGGGGAGCTGTTTTTT
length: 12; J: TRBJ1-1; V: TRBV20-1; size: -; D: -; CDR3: CSTRPDGTEAFF; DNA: TGCAGTACTAGACCTGACGGCACTGAAGCTTTCTTT
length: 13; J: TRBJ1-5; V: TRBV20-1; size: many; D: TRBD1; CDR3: CSANRQGDQPQHF; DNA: TGCAGTGCTAACCGACAGGGGGATCAGCCCCAGCATTTT